These T cell receptor beta chains were read from a single sample in a study of blood T cell repertoires in COVID-19. Measured with immunoSEQ multiplex PCR; TCRdb has only the in-frame clones, and not every one. The sample lists tens of thousands of clones, around 84% occurring once. Sample: peripheral blood. These receptors were obtained from a man between 65 and 80 years old with acute or convalescent COVID-19. The CDR3 runs from the conserved cysteine through the conserved F or W. D genes are given only for firm matches. Expanded clones are given a class, and other clones once, few, many or no size at all.

v_call,j_call,clone_size,d_call,cdr3_nt,cdr3_aa
TRBV6-5,TRBJ2-7,.,TRBD2,TGTGCCAGCCAGGGACTAGCCGGGCGCTACGAGCAGTACTTC,CASQGLAGRYEQYF
TRBV11-3,TRBJ2-4,.,.,TGTGCCAGCAGCAGGGGGGGGCCCCAGTACTTC,CASSRGGPQYF
TRBV7-3,TRBJ1-4,.,.,TGTGCCAGCAGCTTAACGGCAGCAACTAATGAAAAACTGTTTTTT,CASSLTAATNEKLFF
TRBV29-1,TRBJ1-5,.,TRBD1,TGCAGCGCGGGACAGGAAAATCAGCCCCAGCATTTT,CSAGQENQPQHF
TRBV19,TRBJ2-1,few,TRBD2,TGTGCCAGTAGTATATGGCCGGGACTAGCGGGGGGGCCTTCCTACAATGAGCAGTTCTTC,CASSIWPGLAGGPSYNEQFF
TRBV30,TRBJ2-5,few,.,TGTGCCTGGAGTGGTACAGAATCTTCGGAGACCCAGTACTTC,CAWSGTESSETQYF
TRBV10-2,TRBJ1-6,.,TRBD1,TGCGCCAGTTGGACAGGGGCGAGCTCCTATAATTCACCCCTCCACTTT,CASWTGASSYNSPLHF
TRBV19,TRBJ2-5,.,TRBD1,TGTGCCAGTAATCCCAACAGGGGAGAGACCCAGTACTTC,CASNPNRGETQYF
TRBV6-5,TRBJ2-7,.,.,TGTGCCAGCAGTTACGGCCGAGGGATTACCTACGAGCAGTACTTC,CASSYGRGITYEQYF
TRBV29-1,TRBJ2-5,.,.,TGCAGCGTTGAAGGACCAGGTACGGAGACCCAGTACTTC,CSVEGPGTETQYF
TRBV5-1,TRBJ1-4,.,TRBD1,TGCGCCAGCAGCTTAGGCAGGGGGACTGAAAAACTGTTTTTT,CASSLGRGTEKLFF
TRBV6-6,TRBJ1-2,.,TRBD1,TGTGCCAGCCTCCGAGGGGACAGAAACTATGGCTACACCTTC,CASLRGDRNYGYTF
TRBV29-1,TRBJ2-6,.,.,TGCAGCGTTTACTCCTCTGGGGCCAACGTCCTGACTTTC,CSVYSSGANVLTF
TRBV25-1,TRBJ2-7,once,TRBD2,TGTGCCAGCACTCGGGGGACTAGCGGAAACTACGAGCAGTACTTC,CASTRGTSGNYEQYF
TRBV15,TRBJ2-1,.,TRBD2,TGTGCCACCAGCTCTCCTAACGGGGGGGACCATGAGCAGTTCTTC,CATSSPNGGDHEQFF
TRBV5-6,TRBJ2-1,few,.,TGTGCCAGCAGCTTGGATATAGGGAGCTCCTACAATGAGCAGTTCTTC,CASSLDIGSSYNEQFF
TRBV18,TRBJ2-5,.,.,TGTGCCAGCTCACCATTGGGGGCAAAAGAGACCCAGTACTTC,CASSPLGAKETQYF
TRBV13,TRBJ1-1,.,TRBD1,TGTGCCAGCAGCCCACTTGGGACAGGGGGAAACACTGAAGCTTTCTTT,CASSPLGTGGNTEAFF
TRBV5-1,TRBJ1-1,.,.,TGCGCCAGCAGCCCCGGACTGGTCACTGAAGCTTTCTTT,CASSPGLVTEAFF
TRBV24-1,TRBJ2-3,.,TRBD1,TGTGCCACCAGTGATACGACAGGGAGTGATACGCAGTATTTT,CATSDTTGSDTQYF
TRBV7-8,TRBJ1-5,.,TRBD1,TGTGCCAGCAGCTTATCCCGGACAGGTAGTAGCAATCAGCCCCAGCATTTT,CASSLSRTGSSNQPQHF
TRBV11-2,TRBJ2-1,.,.,TGTGCCAGCAAGGGAGAAGTGAACTACAATGAGCAGTTCTTC,CASKGEVNYNEQFF